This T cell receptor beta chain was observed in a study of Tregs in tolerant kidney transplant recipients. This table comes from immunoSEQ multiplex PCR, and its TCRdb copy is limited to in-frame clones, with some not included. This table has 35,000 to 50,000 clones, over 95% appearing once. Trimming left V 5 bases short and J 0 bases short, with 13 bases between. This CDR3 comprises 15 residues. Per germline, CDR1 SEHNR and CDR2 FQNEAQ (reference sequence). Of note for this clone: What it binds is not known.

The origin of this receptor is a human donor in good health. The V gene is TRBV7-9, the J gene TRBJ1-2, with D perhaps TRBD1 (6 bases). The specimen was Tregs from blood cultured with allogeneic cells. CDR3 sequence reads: CASSVNRVSNYGYTF. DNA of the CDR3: TGTGCCAGCAGCGTTAACAGGGTTTCTAACTATGGCTACACCTTC. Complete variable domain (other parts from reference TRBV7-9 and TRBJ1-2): DTGVSQNPRHKITKRGQNVTFRCDPISEHNRLYWYRQTLGQGPEFLTYFQNEAQLEKSRLLSDRFSAERPKGSFSTLEIQRTEQGDSAMYLCASSVNRVSNYGYTFGSGTRLTVV.